This is a list of T cell receptor beta chains from one sample in a study of T cells in Graves' hyperthyroidism and ophthalmopathy. TCRdb used MiXCR to reprocess the multiplex PCR reads, holding one entry per CDR3 protein. The sample has roughly 330,000 distinct CDR3 sequences; roughly 15% are singletons. The sequenced sample was blood. The source is a man aged 30-40 years with Graves' hyperthyroidism. CDR3s include the opening cysteine and the closing phenylalanine or tryptophan. D genes are given only for firm matches. Expanded clones are given a class, and other clones once, few, many or no size at all.

>TRBV11-1|TRBJ2-7|.|few
TGTGCCAGCAGCTTAGACAGGGCTGAGCAGTACTTC
CASSLDRAEQYF
>TRBV28|TRBJ2-3|.|.
TGTGCCAGCAGTTTATCCCTGAACACAGATACGCAGTATTTT
CASSLSLNTDTQYF
>TRBV3-1|TRBJ2-5|.|.
TGTGCCAGCAGCCAAGATCTTCGGGAGACCCAGTACTTC
CASSQDLRETQYF
>TRBV7-9|TRBJ2-1|TRBD2|.
TGTGCCAGCAGCCCCGGACTAGCGGGTAGGAATGAGCAGTTCTTC
CASSPGLAGRNEQFF
>TRBV5-1|TRBJ2-3|.|.
TGCGCCAGCAGCTTGGTCTCTAGCACAGATACGCAGTATTTT
CASSLVSSTDTQYF
>TRBV28|TRBJ2-1|.|few
TGTGCCAGCCCACCGGAGCCACAAGTGGAGATCTACAATGAGCAGTTCTTC
CASPPEPQVEIYNEQFF
>TRBV6-6|TRBJ1-5|.|.
TGTGCCAGCAGTTACTCCAGGATTAGCAATCAGCCCCAGCATTTT
CASSYSRISNQPQHF
>TRBV20-1|TRBJ2-7|.|.
TGCAGTGCTCGCACTGGCGAGAGCTCCTACGAGCAGTACTTC
CSARTGESSYEQYF
>TRBV4-2|TRBJ1-2|.|.
TGTGCCAGCAGCCAAGAAAATTGGGGGTTCAACTATGGCTACACCTTC
CASSQENWGFNYGYTF
>TRBV7-9|TRBJ2-3|.|many
TGTGCCAGCAGCCCTTCCTCGGCGGGGACGGCTGCAGATACGCAGTATTTT
CASSPSSAGTAADTQYF
>TRBV20-1|TRBJ2-7|TRBD2|many
TGCAGTGCGAAAGTGGCGGGAGTAGACTACGAGCAGTACTTC
CSAKVAGVDYEQYF
>TRBV7-6|TRBJ2-1|TRBD1|many
TGTGCCAGCGGGGACAGCGTCCTGCGCAATGAGCAGTTCTTC
CASGDSVLRNEQFF
>TRBV30|TRBJ2-7|.|few
TGTGCCTGGATCGTGGCGGGGATGGGGACCTACGAGCAGTACTTC
CAWIVAGMGTYEQYF
>TRBV15|TRBJ2-7|.|few
TGTGCCACCAGCAGAGACTGGGGGGCCGAGCAGTACTTC
CATSRDWGAEQYF
>TRBV27|TRBJ2-3|.|many
TGTGCCAGCTCACCTAGGCTAAGCACAGATACGCAGTATTTT
CASSPRLSTDTQYF
>TRBV12-3/TRBV12-4|TRBJ2-3|.|many
TGTGCCAGCAGCAACTACGGGAGCTGGACAGATACGCAGTATTTT
CASSNYGSWTDTQYF
>TRBV6-1|TRBJ2-2|.|few
TGTGCCAGCAGTGGCCGATGGTTCACCGGGGAGCTGTTTTTT
CASSGRWFTGELFF
>TRBV27|TRBJ1-1|.|many
TGTGCCAGCAGCCAAATAGACACTGACACTGAAGCTTTCTTT
CASSQIDTDTEAFF
>TRBV5-5|TRBJ2-3|TRBD1|many
TGTGCCAGCAGTTTTGGACAGGGGAGCCGAGATACGCAGTATTTT
CASSFGQGSRDTQYF
>TRBV5-4|TRBJ2-5|TRBD2|.
TGTGCCAGCAGCTTGGAGCTAGCGGGAATGGAGACCCAGTACTTC
CASSLELAGMETQYF
>TRBV7-3|TRBJ1-2|.|few
TGTGCCAGCAGCTCGGACACCTCCTATGGCTACACCTTC
CASSSDTSYGYTF
>TRBV20-1|TRBJ2-1|TRBD1|.
TGCAGTGCTAGACCTCGGGACAGGGGGGACAATGAGCAGTTCTTC
CSARPRDRGDNEQFF
>TRBV15|TRBJ2-1|TRBD2|.
TGTGCCACCAGCAGGGAGACAGCGGGATACAATGAGCAGTTCTTC
CATSRETAGYNEQFF